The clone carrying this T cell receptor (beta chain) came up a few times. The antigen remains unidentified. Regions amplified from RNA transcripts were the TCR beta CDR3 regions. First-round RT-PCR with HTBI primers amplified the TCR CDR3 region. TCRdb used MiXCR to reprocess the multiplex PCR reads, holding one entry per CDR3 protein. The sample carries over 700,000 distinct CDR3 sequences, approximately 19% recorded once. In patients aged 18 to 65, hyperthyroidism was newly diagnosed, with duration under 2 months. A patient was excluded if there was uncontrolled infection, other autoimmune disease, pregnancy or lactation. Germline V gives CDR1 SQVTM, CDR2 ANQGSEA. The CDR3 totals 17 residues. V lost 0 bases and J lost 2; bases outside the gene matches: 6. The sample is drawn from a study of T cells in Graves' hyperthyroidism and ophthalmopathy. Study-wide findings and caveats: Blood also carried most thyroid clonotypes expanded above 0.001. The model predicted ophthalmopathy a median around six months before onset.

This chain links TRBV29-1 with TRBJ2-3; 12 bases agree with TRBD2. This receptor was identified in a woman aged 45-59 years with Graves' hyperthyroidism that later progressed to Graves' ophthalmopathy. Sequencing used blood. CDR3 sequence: CSVEDPLAGGDTDTQYF. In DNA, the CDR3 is TGCAGCGTTGAAGATCCCCTAGCGGGGGGGGACACAGATACGCAGTATTTT.